The next 2 T cell receptor beta chains were all read from a single sample in a study of shared clonotypes between healthy human individuals (TCRdb year 2020). The library was built by means of the immunoSEQ multiplex PCR assay. As stored in TCRdb, this immuneACCESS dataset retains in-frame rearrangements with V and J assigned. A fraction of the clones does not appear; measured against another copy, unresolved V genes explain less than half of the discrepancy, and the remainder lacks a known reason. A total of about 470,000 clones appear in this sample, about 76% of them only once. The top ten hold roughly an eighth of the sample. The sequenced material came from PBMCs. These receptors were obtained from a woman in her thirties or forties in good health. Some clones in this sample may be carry-over from other donors' samples.

This rearrangement joins TRBV28 to TRBJ1-6; D possibly corresponds to TRBD1 (5 bases). The V and J ends lost 10 bases and 6 bases respectively, with 7 bases between them. This CDR3 comprises 11 residues. Per germline, CDR1 MDHEN and CDR2 SYDVKM. CDR3 protein: CAIGGNSPLHF. CDR3 DNA: TGTGCCATCGGGGGTAATTCACCCCTCCACTTT.

The V call is TRBV5-1, the J call TRBJ1-1, with TRBD1 matching 7 bases. CDR1 and CDR2 from the germline V gene are SGHRS and YFSETQ. The CDR3 runs 15 residues. V lost 4 bases, J lost 3 bases, and 9 bases stayed unmatched. The CDR3 loop is CASSNTGTAHTEAFF. The CDR3 DNA reads as TGCGCCAGCAGCAACACAGGGACAGCCCACACTGAAGCTTTCTTT.